This passage covers 9 T cell receptor beta chains from one sample sequenced in a study of vaccination and CD4 T cells after COVID-19. Which antigens these TCRs recognize remains unknown. The Oncomine TCR Beta short-read assay was applied to DNA of cultured CD4+ T cells. MiXCR, run by TCRdb on the PCR reads, gives a single entry per CDR3 protein. The data show 20,000 to 30,000 distinct CDR3 sequences, with around a third seen just once and around 3.4% held by the top ten. Stated time point: late sampling 161 to 241 days after vaccination in a few convalescent patients. Specified treatment: roughly ten-day PBMC culture with coronavirus spike peptide pools or control peptides (ViraFEST assay). Sequenced here: CD4+ T cells from blood, cultured in vitro, sampled about 7 months after SARS-CoV-2 vaccination. These receptor sequences come from a human donor who had recovered from COVID-19.

In this sample, this clonotype turned up a few times. The V and J genes are TRBV25-1 and TRBJ2-5; TRBD2 aligns across 9 bases. CDR1 is MGHDK and CDR2 is SYGVNS in the germline V gene. The CDR3 covers 15 residues. V dropped 8 bases and J dropped 2; count of bases not matched to a gene: 9. The CDR3 sequence: CASSPGTSWQETQYF. The CDR3 region has the DNA TGTGCCAGCTCGCCTGGGACTAGCTGGCAAGAGACCCAGTACTTC. Based on the CDR3 plus reference TRBV25-1 and TRBJ2-5, the full variable domain is EADIYQTPRYLVIGTGKKITLECSQTMGHDKMYWYQQDPGMELHLIHYSYGVNSTEKGDLSSESTVSRIRTEHFPLTLESARPSHTSQYLCASSPGTSWQETQYFGPGTRLLVL.

The chain recombines TRBV27 with TRBJ2-7, with 13 nucleotides matching TRBD2. CDR3 length: 18 amino acids. CDR1 is MNHEY, CDR2 SMNVEV, per germline (reference sequence). V lost 5 bases to trimming and J lost 0 bases; unmatched junction nucleotides: 10. CDR3 in DNA: TGTGCCAGCAGTCCGGGACTAGCGGGAACCCTCTCCTCCTACGAGCAGTACTTC. It is translated as CASSPGLAGTLSSYEQYF.

The chain employs TRBV28 and TRBJ2-5, with 11 bases fitting TRBD2. Germline loops: CDR1 MDHEN, CDR2 SYDVKM. V was pared by 4 bases and J by 5 bases, with 9 bases of the junction left unmatched. The CDR3 covers 16 residues. The CDR3 loop is CASSSIAGGPGETQYF. CDR3 coding DNA: TGTGCCAGCAGTTCTATAGCGGGAGGGCCTGGGGAGACCCAGTACTTC.

The chain combines TRBV28 with TRBJ2-3; 11 bases map to TRBD2. The junction had 10 bases not matched to a gene; V was cut back by 4 bases and J by 7 bases. The CDR3 is made up of 16 amino acids. Per the germline V gene, CDR1 is MDHEN and CDR2 is SYDVKM. CDR3 sequence (DNA): TGTGCCAGCAGTTCCCTGGGTAGCGGGAGGGTTCATACGCAGTATTTT. It translates to CASSSLGSGRVHTQYF. Using reference TRBV28 and TRBJ2-3 for the parts outside the CDR3, the full variable domain is DVKVTQSSRYLVKRTGEKVFLECVQDMDHENMFWYRQDPGLGLRLIYFSYDVKMKEKGDIPEGYSVSREKKERFSLILESASTNQTSMYLCASSSLGSGRVHTQYFGPGTRLTVL.

The rearrangement uses TRBV7-2 and TRBJ2-1, with D unresolved. CDR3 length equals 16 residues. CDR1 and CDR2 (germline): SGHTA, FQGNSA. V was shortened by 0 bases and J by 5 bases, with 14 bases between the two germline ends. CDR3 sequence (DNA): TGTGCCAGCAGCTTAGCTTCAGGCGGCTACAACAATGAGCAGTTCTTC. It is translated as CASSLASGGYNNEQFF.

V gene TRBV7-8 combines with J gene TRBJ2-1; TRBD2 aligns across 12 bases. Germline trimming cut 2 bases from V and 9 bases from J; bases unmatched to any gene: 11. The CDR3 has 17 amino acids. Germline CDR1 SGHVS, CDR2 FQNEAQ. CDR3 residues: CASSLSPGLAGWSEQFF. The CDR3 nucleotides read TGTGCCAGCAGCTTATCCCCCGGACTAGCGGGATGGAGTGAGCAGTTCTTC. Variable domain in full (rest from reference TRBV7-8 and TRBJ2-1): GAGVSQSPRYKVAKRGQDVALRCDPISGHVSLFWYQQALGQGPEFLTYFQNEAQLDKSGLPSDRFFAERPEGSVSTLKIQRTQQEDSAVYLCASSLSPGLAGWSEQFFGPGTRLTVL.

This chain joins TRBV28 and TRBJ2-3; 8 nucleotides match TRBD2. This CDR3 contains 15 residues. Germline V gene sequence: CDR1 MDHEN, CDR2 SYDVKM. Germline trimming cut 5 bases from V and 5 bases from J; bases unmatched to any gene: 9. In DNA, the CDR3 is TGTGCCAGCAGTATGAGCGGGAGTCGTATAGATACGCAGTATTTT. This gives the protein CASSMSGSRIDTQYF.

The chain carries TRBV6-5 and TRBJ2-2; 9 bases are shared with TRBD1. V gave up 4 bases and J gave up 5 bases; unmatched junction bases: 2. This CDR3 region has 14 residues. Germline values: CDR1 MNHEY, CDR2 SVGAGI. The CDR3 here is CASSWDRATGELFF. CDR3 sequence (DNA): TGTGCCAGCAGTTGGGACAGGGCAACCGGGGAGCTGTTTTTT.

The V call is TRBV11-1, the J call TRBJ2-5; no firm D call. Per the germline V gene, CDR1 is SGHAT and CDR2 is FQDESV (reference sequence). Trimming took off 1 base at V and 5 bases at J, with 11 bases between the two ends. The CDR3 is 14 amino acids. Written as DNA, the CDR3 is TGTGCCAGCAGCTTAGGTCCGAGGTGGGAGACCCAGTACTTC. Protein sequence: CASSLGPRWETQYF.